What follows are 17 T cell receptor beta chains derived from one specimen sequenced in a study of cytomegalovirus exposure and HLA in healthy donors. TCRdb's copy holds only in-frame clones and misses some; the assay was immunoSEQ multiplex PCR. The sample records 150,000 to 200,000 clones, more than 70% being singletons. Sequencing was done on a sample of PBMCs. These receptor sequences come from a man aged 18 to 29 in good health and CMV-seronegative.

This chain uses TRBV30 with TRBJ1-4, with 8 positions matching TRBD1. This CDR3 spans 16 amino acids. V dropped 2 bases and J dropped 3; count of bases not matched to a gene: 8. From germline, CDR1 is GTSNPN and CDR2 SVGIG (reference sequence). The CDR3 sequence: CAWSPGGGRANEKLFF. Written as DNA, the CDR3 is TGTGCCTGGAGTCCAGGGGGCGGTCGGGCTAATGAAAAACTGTTTTTT.

V gene TRBV19 combines with J gene TRBJ1-2, with D possibly being TRBD1 (6 bases). CDR3 length: 14 amino acids. Trimming removed 6 bases from V and 8 bases from J, with 19 bases in between. From germline, CDR1 is LNHDA and CDR2 SQIVND (reference sequence). The CDR3 coding sequence is TGTGCCAGTAGCCTCACAGGGCGCACGGGAGGCTACACCTTC. Translated: CASSLTGRTGGYTF.

For the CDR3, the DNA is TGTGCCTGGGCCACAGGGGCCCAGGATCAGCCCCAGCATTTT. The encoded protein is CAWATGAQDQPQHF. V gene TRBV30 combines with J gene TRBJ1-5; 7 nucleotides match TRBD1. The CDR3 runs to 14 residues. The germline V gene encodes CDR1 GTSNPN and CDR2 SVGIG (reference sequence). J lost 5 bases, V lost 5 bases, and 9 bases had no gene match.

The chain recombines TRBV30 with TRBJ1-2; D call uncertain. Germline V gene sequence: CDR1 GTSNPN, CDR2 SVGIG (reference sequence). With 2 bases removed from V and 8 bases from J, the gap between germline ends came to 9 bases. The CDR3 contains 11 residues. Written as DNA, the CDR3 is TGTGCCTGGAGTCAAGCCGGGGGCTACACCTTC. It encodes CAWSQAGGYTF.

J is TRBJ2-3 and V is TRBV6-1; no clear D gene. The ends were cut back, 4 bases at V and 6 bases at J, with 14 bases in the middle. Germline V CDR1 and CDR2: MNHNS, SASEGT. There are 14 residues in the CDR3. The CDR3: CASSVALLWDTQYF. In DNA form, the CDR3 reads TGTGCCAGCAGTGTTGCACTCCTCTGGGATACGCAGTATTTT.

This clone was recorded once. The junction departs from germline at one end; a sequencing error may be responsible. This chain connects TRBV7-7 to TRBJ1-4; D gene uncertain. The CDR3 is 15 amino acids. The germline gives CDR1 SSHAT, CDR2 FNYEAQ (reference sequence). CDR3 in amino acids: CASSLAGGFNEKLFF. Here the CDR3 DNA reads TGTGCTAGCAGCTTAGCCGGCGGATTTAATGAAAAACTGTTTTTT.

V is TRBV5-1 and J is TRBJ2-2; 9 nucleotides agree with TRBD2. J gave up 3 bases and V 3 bases, and 6 bases lay outside the gene matches. The CDR3 covers 16 residues. Germline loops: CDR1 SGHRS, CDR2 YFSETQ. This CDR3 is CASSSLAGSDTGELFF. The CDR3, as DNA: TGCGCCAGCAGCTCTCTAGCGGGATCTGACACCGGGGAGCTGTTTTTT. Variable domain in full (rest from reference TRBV5-1 and TRBJ2-2): KAGVTQTPRYLIKTRGQQVTLSCSPISGHRSVSWYQQTPGQGLQFLFEYFSETQRNKGNFPGRFSGRQFSNSRSEMNVSTLELGDSALYLCASSSLAGSDTGELFFGEGSRLTVL.

This clone came up once. The V gene is TRBV5-1, the J gene TRBJ2-7; 9 bases are shared with TRBD2. V dropped 3 bases and J dropped 3; count of bases not matched to a gene: 13. This CDR3 has 17 amino acids. In germline, CDR1 is SGHRS, CDR2 YFSETQ. Written as DNA, the CDR3 is TGCGCCAGCAGCTCCCGGTCGGTAGCGGGAGATGGCTACGAGCAGTACTTC. This translates into CASSSRSVAGDGYEQYF.

The CDR3 DNA follows: TGTGCCAGCAGCCAAGATCCGCGGGACAGGTACAATGAGCAGTTCTTC. As protein: CASSQDPRDRYNEQFF. The chain is built from TRBV14 and TRBJ2-1; 8 bases map to TRBD1. The germline V gene has CDR1 SGHDN and CDR2 FVKESK. This CDR3 region has 16 residues. Trimming at V came to 0 bases and at J to 4 bases, leaving 5 bases not matched to a gene.

The rearrangement joins TRBV4-3 to TRBJ1-2; D gene unclear. The germline CDR1 and CDR2 sequences are LGHNA and YSLEER. This CDR3 is 14 amino acids long. The V end lost 1 base, the J end lost 6 bases, and 12 bases lay between the germline ends. The CDR3 coding sequence is TGCGCCAGCAGCCAAGGTGGCCCGAGGGATGGCTACACCTTC. Amino acids: CASSQGGPRDGYTF.

The chain uses TRBV5-1 and TRBJ2-1; 7 bases are shared with TRBD1. Germline lookup yields CDR1 SGHRS and CDR2 YFSETQ. CDR3 length equals 14 residues. V gave up 7 bases and J gave up 1 base; unmatched junction bases: 5. For the CDR3, the DNA is TGCGCCAGCCGACCGGGACAGTCCTACAATGAGCAGTTCTTC. Translation: CASRPGQSYNEQFF. Full variable domain (remainder filled in from reference TRBV5-1 and TRBJ2-1): KAGVTQTPRYLIKTRGQQVTLSCSPISGHRSVSWYQQTPGQGLQFLFEYFSETQRNKGNFPGRFSGRQFSNSRSEMNVSTLELGDSALYLCASRPGQSYNEQFFGPGTRLTVL.

The chain joins TRBV6-1 to TRBJ1-4; TRBD1 agrees at 11 bases. V gave up 8 bases and J gave up 7 bases; unmatched junction bases: 9. This CDR3 is 15 amino acids long. Germline V gene data show CDR1 as MNHNS and CDR2 as SASEGT. The DNA of the CDR3 is TGTGCCAGCGGGGACAGGGGGTTAGTAGTTGAAAAACTGTTTTTT. It encodes CASGDRGLVVEKLFF.

This clone was counted once. This chain's CDR3 is CASSQGWKEGTGSVYGYTF. The CDR3 DNA follows: TGCGCCAGCAGCCAAGGCTGGAAGGAAGGGACAGGGTCAGTCTATGGCTACACCTTC. This sequence joins TRBV4-3 and TRBJ1-2; TRBD1 matches 9 bases. CDR1 and CDR2 (germline): LGHNA, YSLEER. This CDR3 has 19 residues. The trim removed 1 base at V and 4 bases at J, leaving 16 bases unmatched.

The rearrangement links TRBV9 to TRBJ2-7, with 7 bases matching TRBD1. CDR3 length equals 13 residues. From germline, CDR1 is SGDLS and CDR2 YYNGEE. Germline trimming cut 4 bases from V and 5 bases from J; bases unmatched to any gene: 6. CDR3 protein: CASSLQGFDEQYF. Written as DNA, the CDR3 is TGTGCCAGCAGCTTACAGGGGTTCGACGAGCAGTACTTC.

The CDR3 DNA reads TGTGCCAGCAGTTTTGGGACAGGAGACGAAAAACTGTTTTTT. The encoded protein is CASSFGTGDEKLFF. The J gene is TRBJ1-4, the V gene TRBV27; 8 bases map to TRBD1. The CDR3 is 14 amino acids. The trim removed 3 bases at V and 8 bases at J, leaving 5 bases unmatched. CDR1 is MNHEY and CDR2 is SMNVEV in the germline V gene (reference sequence).

This rearrangement joins TRBV7-9 to TRBJ2-7; TRBD1 matches 10 bases. The CDR3 covers 16 residues. With V trimmed by 0 bases and J by 3 bases, 5 bases remained unmatched. The germline gives CDR1 SEHNR, CDR2 FQNEAQ (reference sequence). The CDR3 DNA follows: TGTGCCAGCAGCTTAGCGGGGGGACAGGGGAGCTACGAGCAGTACTTC. Its translation is CASSLAGGQGSYEQYF. The full variable domain, in which reference TRBV7-9 and TRBJ2-7 provide the parts outside the CDR3, is DTGVSQNPRHKITKRGQNVTFRCDPISEHNRLYWYRQTLGQGPEFLTYFQNEAQLEKSRLLSDRFSAERPKGSFSTLEIQRTEQGDSAMYLCASSLAGGQGSYEQYFGPGTRLTVT.

V and J are TRBV6-1 and TRBJ1-5, with TRBD1 matching 8 bases. The V and J ends lost 6 bases and 7 bases, in that order; junction bases with no gene match: 11. Germline CDR1 reads MNHNS; CDR2 reads SASEGT. The CDR3 runs 15 residues. The CDR3 loop is CASSRGQVGEQPQHF. The DNA for the CDR3 is TGTGCCAGCAGCAGGGGACAGGTGGGCGAGCAGCCCCAGCATTTT.